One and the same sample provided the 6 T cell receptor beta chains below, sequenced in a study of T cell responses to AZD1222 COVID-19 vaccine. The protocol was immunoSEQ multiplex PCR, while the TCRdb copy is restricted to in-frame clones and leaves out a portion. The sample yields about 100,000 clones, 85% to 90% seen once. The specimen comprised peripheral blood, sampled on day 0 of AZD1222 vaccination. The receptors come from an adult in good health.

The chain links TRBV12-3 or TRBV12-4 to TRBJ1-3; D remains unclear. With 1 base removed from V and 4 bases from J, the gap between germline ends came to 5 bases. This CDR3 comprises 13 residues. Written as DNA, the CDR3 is TGTGCCAGCAGTTTAGAGTGGGGAAACACCATATATTTT. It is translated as CASSLEWGNTIYF.

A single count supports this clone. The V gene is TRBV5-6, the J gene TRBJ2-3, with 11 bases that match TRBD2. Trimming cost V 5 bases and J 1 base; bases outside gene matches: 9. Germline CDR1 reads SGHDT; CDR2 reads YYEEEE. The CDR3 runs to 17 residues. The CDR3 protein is CASSLKVAGGGTDTQYF. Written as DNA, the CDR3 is TGTGCCAGCAGTTTGAAAGTAGCGGGAGGGGGCACAGATACGCAGTATTTT.

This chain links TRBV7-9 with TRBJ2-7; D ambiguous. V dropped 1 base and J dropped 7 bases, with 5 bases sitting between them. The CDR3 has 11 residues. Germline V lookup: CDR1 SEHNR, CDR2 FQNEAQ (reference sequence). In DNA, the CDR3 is TGTGCCAGCAGCTTAGTTGGGGAGCAGTACTTC. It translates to CASSLVGEQYF.

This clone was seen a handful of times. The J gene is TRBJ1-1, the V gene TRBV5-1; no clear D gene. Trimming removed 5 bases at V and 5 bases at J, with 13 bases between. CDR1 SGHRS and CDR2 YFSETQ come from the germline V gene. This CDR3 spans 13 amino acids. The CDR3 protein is CASRDQVQTEAFF. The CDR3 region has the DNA TGCGCCAGCAGGGACCAGGTCCAGACTGAAGCTTTCTTT.

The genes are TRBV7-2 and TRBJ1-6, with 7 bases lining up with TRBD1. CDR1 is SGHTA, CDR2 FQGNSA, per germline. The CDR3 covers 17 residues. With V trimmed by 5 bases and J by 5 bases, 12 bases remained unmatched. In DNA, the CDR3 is TGTGCCAGCAGCCGCTTCCTTGGACAGGCCGATAATTCACCCCTCCACTTT. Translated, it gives CASSRFLGQADNSPLHF.

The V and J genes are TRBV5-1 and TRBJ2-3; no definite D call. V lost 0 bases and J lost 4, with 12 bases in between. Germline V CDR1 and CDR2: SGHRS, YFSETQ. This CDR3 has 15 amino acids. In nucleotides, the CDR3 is TGCGCCAGCAGCTTGGCGCATGTTCAACCAGATACGCAGTATTTT. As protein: CASSLAHVQPDTQYF. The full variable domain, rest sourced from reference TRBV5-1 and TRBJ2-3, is KAGVTQTPRYLIKTRGQQVTLSCSPISGHRSVSWYQQTPGQGLQFLFEYFSETQRNKGNFPGRFSGRQFSNSRSEMNVSTLELGDSALYLCASSLAHVQPDTQYFGPGTRLTVL.